This T cell receptor beta chain was sequenced during a study of control samples from healthy donors and cancer patients. V lost 4 bases and J 5 bases, leaving 9 bases between the germline ends. CDR3 length: 14 amino acids. Germline CDR1 MDHEN, CDR2 SYDVKM. Assay used: immunoSEQ multiplex PCR; TCRdb lists only in-frame clones, some missing. The sample shows 100,000 to 150,000 clones, 70% to 90% of them seen only once. This clonotype was obtained from a man between 60 and 75 years old in good health. The specimen was blood. The V call is TRBV28, the J call TRBJ1-6; D call uncertain. The CDR3 reads CASSWSGHNSPLHF. The DNA of the CDR3 is TGTGCCAGCAGTTGGTCAGGCCATAATTCACCCCTCCACTTT.